The 21 T cell receptor beta chains given below trace back to one sample, sequenced in a study of shared clonotypes between healthy human individuals. Produced via immunoSEQ multiplex PCR; TCRdb's table is partial and in-frame only. Altogether roughly 1,500,000 clones are present, around 98.5% being singletons, with the ten largest covering 0.3% to 0.45%. The sequenced sample consisted of naive CD4+ T cells sorted from blood. Subset defined: CD45RA+ positively selected. These receptors all stem from a man between 25 and 39 years old in good health.

The gene calls are TRBV28 and TRBJ1-5, with D hard to call. The CDR3 has 12 amino acids. CDR1 is MDHEN and CDR2 is SYDVKM in the germline V gene. V was pared by 10 bases and J by 3 bases, with 10 bases between. This CDR3 reads CATVESNQPQHF. The CDR3 DNA reads as TGTGCCACCGTGGAGTCCAATCAGCCCCAGCATTTT.

This sequence joins TRBV5-6 and TRBJ2-1; 12 bases fit TRBD2. The CDR3 loop spans 15 amino acids. V lost 1 base, J lost 8 bases, and 4 bases stayed unmatched. In germline, CDR1 is SGHDT, CDR2 YYEEEE. The CDR3 DNA follows: TGTGCCAGCAGCTTGTTGACTAGCGGGAGACATGAGCAGTTCTTC. Translating it yields CASSLLTSGRHEQFF.

The V gene is TRBV10-3, the J gene TRBJ1-4; 9 nucleotides match TRBD1. CDR3 length: 15 amino acids. With V trimmed by 10 bases and J by 3 bases, 9 bases remained unmatched. Germline V gene data show CDR1 as ENHRY and CDR2 as SYGVKD. DNA of the CDR3: TGTGCCAGCGGGCCACAGGGGGCGGCTAATGAAAAACTGTTTTTT. It is translated as CASGPQGAANEKLFF.

The chain links TRBV5-1 to TRBJ2-7; D might be TRBD1 or TRBD2, each matching 6 bases. Trimming stripped 4 bases from V and 3 bases from J, with 20 bases between. In germline, CDR1 is SGHRS, CDR2 YFSETQ. The CDR3 runs 16 residues. This CDR3 is CASSRWTGATDYEQYF. The CDR3 DNA reads TGCGCCAGCAGCCGCTGGACGGGGGCTACGGACTACGAGCAGTACTTC. Full variable domain (outside the CDR3, taken from reference TRBV5-1 and TRBJ2-7): KAGVTQTPRYLIKTRGQQVTLSCSPISGHRSVSWYQQTPGQGLQFLFEYFSETQRNKGNFPGRFSGRQFSNSRSEMNVSTLELGDSALYLCASSRWTGATDYEQYFGPGTRLTVT.

This clone has a single count. Written as DNA, the CDR3 is TGCGCCACCCAGGGGCTAGGACAAGAGACCCAGTACTTC. It yields the protein CATQGLGQETQYF. The chain is built from TRBV5-1 and TRBJ2-5, with D possibly TRBD1 on 6 matching bases. The germline V and J ends were trimmed by 9 bases and 2 bases, with 14 bases remaining between them. The CDR3 has 13 amino acids. The germline CDR1 and CDR2 sequences are SGHRS and YFSETQ.

The chain uses TRBV5-4 and TRBJ1-2, with D uncertain. Per the germline V gene, CDR1 is SGHNT and CDR2 is YYREEE (reference sequence). V gave up 1 base and J gave up 2 bases, with 9 bases separating them. The CDR3 extends over 14 amino acids. CDR3 coding DNA: TGTGCCAGCAGCTTGCTTGGAGGAAACTATGGCTACACCTTC. It translates to CASSLLGGNYGYTF.

V usage is TRBV7-2 and J usage is TRBJ1-2; D ambiguous. This CDR3 is built from 15 residues. V lost 1 base and J 0 bases, leaving 9 bases between the germline ends. CDR1 SGHTA and CDR2 FQGNSA come from the germline V gene. In DNA, the CDR3 is TGTGCCAGCAGCTTAGTTGTGACAACTAACTATGGCTACACCTTC. Translation: CASSLVVTTNYGYTF.

On this clone itself: Compared with germline, one end of the junction differs, possibly owing to a read error. Within the sample, other DNA sequences also encode this same CDR3. This chain joins TRBV19 and TRBJ2-6; D call uncertain. The CDR3 runs to 14 residues. CDR1 LNHDA and CDR2 SQIVND come from the germline V gene (reference sequence). The CDR3: CASSISSGANVLTF. The CDR3 bases are TGTGCCAGCAGTATTAGTTCTGGGGCCAACGTCCTGACTTTC.

This clone was recorded once. J is TRBJ2-7 and V is TRBV15; 9 nucleotides align to TRBD1. This CDR3 has 14 residues. The germline V gene encodes CDR1 LNHNV and CDR2 YYDKDF (reference sequence). Trimming at V came to 7 bases and at J to 2 bases, leaving 6 bases not matched to a gene. CDR3: CATKQGAFAYEQYF. In DNA, the CDR3 is TGTGCCACCAAACAGGGGGCTTTTGCCTACGAGCAGTACTTC.

The rearrangement links TRBV2 to TRBJ2-7, with 13 bases aligning to TRBD2. V lost 2 bases, J lost 5 bases, and 6 bases stayed unmatched. CDR3 length: 16 residues. Germline-derived CDR1 and CDR2 are SNHLY and FYNNEI. DNA for the CDR3: TGTGCCAGCAGTGAAACTTGGACTAGCGGGAGAAACGAGCAGTACTTC. Its protein product is CASSETWTSGRNEQYF.

V is TRBV27 and J is TRBJ1-1, with a tentative D call TRBD1 (5 bases). This CDR3 comprises 15 residues. Per the germline V gene, CDR1 is MNHEY and CDR2 is SMNVEV (reference sequence). The V end was cut by 6 bases, the J end by 1 base, with 15 bases between. The CDR3 here is CASRSPRASNTEAFF. The CDR3 region has the DNA TGTGCCAGCAGATCACCCAGGGCCTCGAACACTGAAGCTTTCTTT.

The gene calls are TRBV6-5 and TRBJ2-7; perhaps D is TRBD1 or TRBD2 (6 bases each). The CDR3 extends over 13 amino acids. V was trimmed by 6 bases and J by 2 bases, leaving 11 bases between them. Germline values: CDR1 MNHEY, CDR2 SVGAGI. For the CDR3, the DNA is TGTGCCAGCAGGGGGGGACACCCCTACGAGCAGTACTTC. This gives the protein CASRGGHPYEQYF.

CDR3 loop: CAGQEYGTGQYF. As DNA, the CDR3 is TGTGCCGGACAGGAATACGGGACAGGACAGTACTTC. The chain is built from TRBV6-4 and TRBJ2-7; 8 bases agree with TRBD1. The J segment lost 10 bases and the V segment lost 11 bases, leaving 13 bases of the junction unmatched. The germline CDR1 and CDR2 sequences are MRHNA and SNTAGT. The CDR3 is made up of 12 amino acids.

The chain couples TRBV28 to TRBJ2-1; D may be TRBD1 (6 bases). Germline V CDR1 and CDR2: MDHEN, SYDVKM. CDR3 length equals 15 residues. The V gene lost 3 bases and the J gene lost 0 bases, with 9 bases spanning the gap. The CDR3 sequence: CASSFGGFSYNEQFF. As DNA, the CDR3 is TGTGCCAGCAGTTTTGGGGGCTTCTCCTACAATGAGCAGTTCTTC.

The J gene is TRBJ1-2, the V gene TRBV25-1; D gene uncertain. The V gene lost 5 bases and the J gene lost 2 bases, with 6 bases spanning the gap. The CDR3 has 12 amino acids. Germline V gene sequence: CDR1 MGHDK, CDR2 SYGVNS. CDR3 bases: TGTGCCAGCAGTCACGGAAACTATGGCTACACCTTC. It specifies CASSHGNYGYTF.

The chain has TRBV5-4 and TRBJ2-1; D may be TRBD1 (5 bases). CDR3 length equals 14 residues. The V gene's germline CDR1 is SGHNT and CDR2 YYREEE (reference sequence). Trimming took 0 bases from V and 4 from J, leaving 8 bases between them. CDR3 sequence reads: CASSLEGPYNEQFF. For the CDR3, the DNA is TGTGCCAGCAGCTTGGAGGGGCCGTACAATGAGCAGTTCTTC. Based on the CDR3 plus reference TRBV5-4 and TRBJ2-1, the full variable domain is ETGVTQSPTHLIKTRGQQVTLRCSSQSGHNTVSWYQQALGQGPQFIFQYYREEENGRGNFPPRFSGLQFPNYSSELNVNALELDDSALYLCASSLEGPYNEQFFGPGTRLTVL.

The chain recombines TRBV2 with TRBJ2-7, with D perhaps TRBD1 (5 bases). V was cut by 4 bases and J by 2 bases, with 18 bases left in between. The germline CDR1 and CDR2 sequences are SNHLY and FYNNEI. The CDR3 runs to 16 residues. CDR3 nucleotide sequence: TGTGCCAGCAGTGCCGTGCGGCAGGGTACAGCCTACGAGCAGTACTTC. Its translation is CASSAVRQGTAYEQYF.

Details on this clone: Other nucleotide sequences from this sample produce the same CDR3. The chain combines TRBV7-9 with TRBJ2-1; no reliable D call. This CDR3 comprises 11 residues. CDR1 is SEHNR, CDR2 FQNEAQ, per germline (reference sequence). Trimming stripped 3 bases from V and 6 bases from J, with 3 bases between. CDR3 in amino acids: CASSFLNEQFF. For the CDR3, the DNA is TGTGCCAGCAGCTTCCTCAATGAGCAGTTCTTC.

The V gene is TRBV11-2, the J gene TRBJ2-3, with 7 bases that match TRBD1. The CDR3 runs to 17 residues. The J segment lost 0 bases and the V segment lost 0 bases, leaving 6 bases of the junction unmatched. The germline V gene encodes CDR1 SGHAT and CDR2 FQNNGV. The DNA for the CDR3 is TGTGCCAGCAGCTTAGAAGGGACAGCTTATAGCACAGATACGCAGTATTTT. The encoded protein is CASSLEGTAYSTDTQYF.

V gene TRBV18 combines with J gene TRBJ2-1; 10 bases agree with TRBD2. The germline gives CDR1 KGHSH, CDR2 LQKENI. J was trimmed by 10 bases and V by 1 base; bases with no gene match: 7. CDR3 length equals 15 residues. The CDR3 DNA follows: TGTGCCAGCTCACCACAAGCGGGAGGGCCTAGGGAGCAGTTCTTC. It yields the protein CASSPQAGGPREQFF.

The chain couples TRBV5-1 to TRBJ2-3, with 10 bases lining up with TRBD2. With V trimmed by 4 bases and J by 4 bases, 12 bases remained unmatched. The germline gives CDR1 SGHRS, CDR2 YFSETQ. This CDR3 is built from 17 residues. The CDR3 DNA sequence: TGCGCCAGCAGCAAGCCTCTAGCGGGAGTAGGTGCAGATACGCAGTATTTT. Residues: CASSKPLAGVGADTQYF. Full variable domain (missing parts from reference TRBV5-1 and TRBJ2-3): KAGVTQTPRYLIKTRGQQVTLSCSPISGHRSVSWYQQTPGQGLQFLFEYFSETQRNKGNFPGRFSGRQFSNSRSEMNVSTLELGDSALYLCASSKPLAGVGADTQYFGPGTRLTVL.